This note documents a single T cell receptor beta chain sequence. The antigen is not known. Profiling relied on immunoSEQ multiplex PCR, and the TCRdb table lists in-frame clones only, not all of them. The table shows approximately 300,000 clones, with 85% occurring only once. The germline V gene has CDR1 LNHDA and CDR2 SQIVND (reference sequence). The germline V and J ends were trimmed by 9 bases and 8 bases, with 13 bases remaining between them. The CDR3 runs to 12 residues. The data originate from a study of Ad26.COV2.S vaccination and SARS-CoV-2 variants. Regarding the study as a whole: For non-spike TCRs, breadth in vaccine recipients resembled that in placebo recipients.

The treatment denotes: around 19 received Ad26.COV2.S at low or high dose, single or two shots; about 5 received placebo; per-sample allocation not given. Specimens were obtained on day 63 following the first vaccine or placebo injection. The specimen was peripheral blood, collected in a trial of Ad26.COV2.S vaccine versus placebo. The chain links TRBV19 to TRBJ1-4; tentative D call: TRBD1 (5 bases). The receptor was isolated from a person between 18 and 59 years old who received the Ad26.COV2.S COVID-19 vaccine or a placebo. The CDR3 bases are TGTGCCAGCATGTCAGGGAGAGAAAAACTGTTTTTT. Amino acids: CASMSGREKLFF.